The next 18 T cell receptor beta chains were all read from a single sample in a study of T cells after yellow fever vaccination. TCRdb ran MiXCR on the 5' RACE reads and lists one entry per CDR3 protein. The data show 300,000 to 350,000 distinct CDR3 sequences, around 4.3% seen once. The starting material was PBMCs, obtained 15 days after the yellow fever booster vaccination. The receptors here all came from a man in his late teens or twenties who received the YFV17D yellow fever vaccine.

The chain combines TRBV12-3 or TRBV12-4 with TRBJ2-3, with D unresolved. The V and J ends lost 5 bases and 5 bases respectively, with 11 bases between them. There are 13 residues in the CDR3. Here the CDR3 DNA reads TGTGCCAGCAGTAATACTGGATTAGATACGCAGTATTTT. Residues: CASSNTGLDTQYF.

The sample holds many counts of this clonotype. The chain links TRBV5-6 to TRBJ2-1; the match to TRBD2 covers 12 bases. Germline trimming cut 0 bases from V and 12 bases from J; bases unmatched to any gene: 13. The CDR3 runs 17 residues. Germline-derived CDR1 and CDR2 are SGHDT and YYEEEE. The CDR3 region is CASSLGLAGAPEVGQFF. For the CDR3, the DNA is TGTGCCAGCAGCTTGGGACTAGCGGGGGCCCCGGAGGTGGGGCAGTTCTTC.

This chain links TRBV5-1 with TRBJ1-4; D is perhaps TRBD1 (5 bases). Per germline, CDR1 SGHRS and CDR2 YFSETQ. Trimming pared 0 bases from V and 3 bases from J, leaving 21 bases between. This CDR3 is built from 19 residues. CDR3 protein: CASSLGSRATWVPNEKLFF. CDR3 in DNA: TGCGCCAGCAGCTTGGGCTCCAGGGCAACGTGGGTTCCTAATGAAAAACTGTTTTTT.

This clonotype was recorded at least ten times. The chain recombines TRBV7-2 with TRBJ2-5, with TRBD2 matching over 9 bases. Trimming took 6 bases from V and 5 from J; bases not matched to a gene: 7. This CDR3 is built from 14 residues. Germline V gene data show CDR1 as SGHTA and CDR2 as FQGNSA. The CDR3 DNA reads TGTGCCAGCAGAAGCGGGGGGAAGCCGGAGACCCAGTACTTC. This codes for CASRSGGKPETQYF.

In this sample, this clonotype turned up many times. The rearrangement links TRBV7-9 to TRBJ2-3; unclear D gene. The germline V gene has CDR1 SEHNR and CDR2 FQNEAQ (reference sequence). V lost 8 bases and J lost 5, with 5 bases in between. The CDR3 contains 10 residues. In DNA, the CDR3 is TGTGCCAGCTCGGGAGATACGCAGTATTTT. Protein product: CASSGDTQYF.

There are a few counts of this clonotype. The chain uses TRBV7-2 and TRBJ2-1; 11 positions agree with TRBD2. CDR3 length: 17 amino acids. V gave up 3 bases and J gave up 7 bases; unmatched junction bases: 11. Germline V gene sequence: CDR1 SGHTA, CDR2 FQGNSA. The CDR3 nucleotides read TGTGCCAGCAGCTTTCGACTAGCGGGGTCTTACCGGAATGAGCAGTTCTTC. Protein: CASSFRLAGSYRNEQFF.

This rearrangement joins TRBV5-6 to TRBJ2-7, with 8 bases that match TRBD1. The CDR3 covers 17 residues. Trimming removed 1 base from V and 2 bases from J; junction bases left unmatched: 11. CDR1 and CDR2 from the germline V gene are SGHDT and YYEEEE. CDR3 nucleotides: TGTGCCAGCAGCTTGCCCCGGGACAGGTTAGATGCCTACGAGCAGTACTTC. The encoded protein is CASSLPRDRLDAYEQYF.

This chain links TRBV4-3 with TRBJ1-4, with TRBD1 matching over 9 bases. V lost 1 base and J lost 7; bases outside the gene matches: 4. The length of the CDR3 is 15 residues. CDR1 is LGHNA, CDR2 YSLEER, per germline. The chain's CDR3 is CASSQGDREIEKLFF. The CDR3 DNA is TGCGCCAGCAGCCAAGGGGACAGGGAAATTGAAAAACTGTTTTTT.

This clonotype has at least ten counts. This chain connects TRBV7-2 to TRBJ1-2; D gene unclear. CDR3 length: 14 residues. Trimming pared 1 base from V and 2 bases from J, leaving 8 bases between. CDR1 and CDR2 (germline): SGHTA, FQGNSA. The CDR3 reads CASSLDRTNYGYTF. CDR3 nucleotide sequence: TGTGCCAGCAGCTTAGATAGGACGAACTATGGCTACACCTTC.

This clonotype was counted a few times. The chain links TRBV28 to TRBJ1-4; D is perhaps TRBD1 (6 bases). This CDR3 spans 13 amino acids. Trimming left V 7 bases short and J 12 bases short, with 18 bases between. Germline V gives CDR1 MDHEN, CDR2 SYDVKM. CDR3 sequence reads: CASTLGRQAELFF. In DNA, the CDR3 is TGTGCCAGCACTTTGGGCCGACAGGCGGAACTGTTTTTT.

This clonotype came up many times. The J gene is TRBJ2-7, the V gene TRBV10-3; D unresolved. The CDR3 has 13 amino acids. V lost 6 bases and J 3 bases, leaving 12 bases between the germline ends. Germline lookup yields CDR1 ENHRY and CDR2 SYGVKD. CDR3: CAISDAVDYEQYF. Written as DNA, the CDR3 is TGTGCCATCAGCGACGCGGTCGACTACGAGCAGTACTTC.

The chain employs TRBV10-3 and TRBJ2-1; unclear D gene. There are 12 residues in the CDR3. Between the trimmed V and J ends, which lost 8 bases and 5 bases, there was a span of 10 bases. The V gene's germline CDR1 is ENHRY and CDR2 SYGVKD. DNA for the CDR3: TGTGCCATCTCCCCGCTCAACAATGAGCAGTTCTTC. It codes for CAISPLNNEQFF.

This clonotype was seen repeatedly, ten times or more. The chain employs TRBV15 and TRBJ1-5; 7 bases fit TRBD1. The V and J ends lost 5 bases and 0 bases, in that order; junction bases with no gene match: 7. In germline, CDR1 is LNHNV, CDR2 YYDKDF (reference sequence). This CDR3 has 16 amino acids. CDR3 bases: TGTGCCACCAGCGGGGGACAGCTTTATAGCAATCAGCCCCAGCATTTT. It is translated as CATSGGQLYSNQPQHF.

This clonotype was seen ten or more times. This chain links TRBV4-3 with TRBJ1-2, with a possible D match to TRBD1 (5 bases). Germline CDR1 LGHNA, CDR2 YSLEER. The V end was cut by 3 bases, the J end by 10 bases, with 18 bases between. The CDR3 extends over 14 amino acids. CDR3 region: CASSQVDTQGTYTF. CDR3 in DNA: TGCGCCAGCAGCCAGGTTGATACACAAGGGACCTACACCTTC.

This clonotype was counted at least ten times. The CDR3 DNA reads as TGCGCCAGCAGTGAGAGGGTTCTCACTGAAGCTTTCTTT. It codes for CASSERVLTEAFF. The chain links TRBV10-2 to TRBJ1-1, with D unclear. This CDR3 spans 13 amino acids. CDR1 and CDR2 (germline): WSHSY, SAAADI. V was shortened by 2 bases and J by 4 bases, with 8 bases between the two germline ends.

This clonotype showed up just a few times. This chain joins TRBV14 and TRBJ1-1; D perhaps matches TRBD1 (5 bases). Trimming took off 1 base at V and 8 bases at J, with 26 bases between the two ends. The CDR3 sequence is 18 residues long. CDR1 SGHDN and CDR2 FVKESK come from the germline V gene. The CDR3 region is CASSQVERLLEGVREAFF. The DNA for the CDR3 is TGTGCCAGCAGCCAAGTGGAACGACTACTCGAAGGGGTGCGAGAAGCTTTCTTT.

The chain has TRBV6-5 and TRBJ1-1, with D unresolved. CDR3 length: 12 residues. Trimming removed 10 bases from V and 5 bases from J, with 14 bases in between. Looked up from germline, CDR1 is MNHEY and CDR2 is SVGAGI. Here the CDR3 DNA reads TGTGCCACCCAGACATACCAAACTGAAGCTTTCTTT. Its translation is CATQTYQTEAFF.

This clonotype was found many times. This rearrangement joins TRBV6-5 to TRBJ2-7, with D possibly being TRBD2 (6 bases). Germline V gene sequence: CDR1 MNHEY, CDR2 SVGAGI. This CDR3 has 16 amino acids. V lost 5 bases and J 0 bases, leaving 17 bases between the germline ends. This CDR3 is CASSHYGRDGSYEQYF. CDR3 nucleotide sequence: TGTGCCAGCAGTCACTACGGGAGAGACGGCTCCTACGAGCAGTACTTC.